These 8 T cell receptor beta chains were sequenced from one sample in a study of cytomegalovirus exposure and HLA in healthy donors. 13 Jbeta primers and 60 Vbeta primers were used for the PCR. Using immunoSEQ multiplex PCR, the repertoire was profiled, and TCRdb retains in-frame clones only, with some absent. The sample records around 160,000 clones, around 84% being singletons. Sequencing input: PBMCs. These receptors all stem from a man aged 35-49 years in good health and CMV-seropositive.

The chain joins TRBV15 to TRBJ1-4, with 8 positions matching TRBD1. Germline trimming cut 4 bases from V and 5 bases from J; bases unmatched to any gene: 9. From germline, CDR1 is LNHNV and CDR2 YYDKDF (reference sequence). The CDR3 contains 16 residues. CDR3 in amino acids: CATSKSRDRKNEKLFF. CDR3 coding DNA: TGTGCCACCAGCAAATCGCGGGACAGGAAAAATGAAAAACTGTTTTTT.

The genes are TRBV28 and TRBJ1-1, with D unresolved. The CDR3 has 11 residues. The germline V gene has CDR1 MDHEN and CDR2 SYDVKM. Trimming shortened V by 5 bases and J by 12 bases, and 13 bases separated the two germline ends. CDR3 in amino acids: CASSRLGDPFF. CDR3 nucleotide sequence: TGTGCCAGCAGTCGACTCGGGGATCCTTTCTTT.

The chain's CDR3 is CASRIGAGVSNEQYF. The CDR3 coding sequence is TGTGCCAGCAGAATTGGAGCGGGAGTTTCCAACGAGCAGTACTTC. The chain links TRBV6-1 to TRBJ2-7; 8 bases line up with TRBD2. V lost 6 bases to trimming and J lost 5 bases; unmatched junction nucleotides: 12. This CDR3 has 15 amino acids. Germline V gene sequence: CDR1 MNHNS, CDR2 SASEGT.

The J gene is TRBJ2-7, the V gene TRBV6-4; 9 bases fit TRBD1. The CDR3 has 15 amino acids. Germline V gene data show CDR1 as MRHNA and CDR2 as SNTAGT. V shed 3 bases, J shed 1 base, and the junction held 4 bases outside the gene matches. The CDR3 is CASSEAGTGSYEQYF. CDR3 DNA sequence: TGTGCCAGCAGTGAGGCCGGGACAGGGTCCTACGAGCAGTACTTC.

The count of this clone is one. This chain uses TRBV29-1 with TRBJ1-1; 11 bases align to TRBD1. Germline loops: CDR1 SQVTM, CDR2 ANQGSEA. V dropped 4 bases and J dropped 3; count of bases not matched to a gene: 4. The CDR3 loop spans 14 amino acids. The CDR3 region has the DNA TGCAGCGTTGTAGGACAGGGGGCGTACACTGAAGCTTTCTTT. Protein product: CSVVGQGAYTEAFF.

J is TRBJ2-1 and V is TRBV6-1; D uncertain. The CDR3 consists of 13 residues. Trimming removed 6 bases from V and 6 bases from J, with 12 bases in between. The germline CDR1 and CDR2 sequences are MNHNS and SASEGT. The DNA for the CDR3 is TGTGCCAGCAGATTAGATGCAGGCAATGAGCAGTTCTTC. Protein sequence: CASRLDAGNEQFF.

The chain carries TRBV11-2 and TRBJ2-7; no definite D call. CDR3 length equals 12 residues. The V gene's germline CDR1 is SGHAT and CDR2 FQNNGV. Trimming took off 2 bases at V and 7 bases at J, with 9 bases between the two ends. The CDR3 loop reads CASSLSGVEQYF. CDR3 coding DNA: TGTGCCAGCAGCTTATCAGGTGTGGAGCAGTACTTC.

This clone was observed once. The genes are TRBV10-3 and TRBJ2-7; 8 nucleotides agree with TRBD1. The CDR3 extends over 13 amino acids. V shed 6 bases, J shed 6 bases, and the junction held 7 bases outside the gene matches. Per the germline V gene, CDR1 is ENHRY and CDR2 is SYGVKD. The DNA of the CDR3 is TGTGCCATCAGCCCGGGACAGGCTTCCGAGCAGTACTTC. Its protein is CAISPGQASEQYF.